Sequencing of this T cell receptor (beta chain) was carried out in a study of molecular identifiers for immune sequencing clone quantification. The wider study: In replicates, the authors split RNA from roughly 18,000 or 92,000 naive CD8 cells five ways and sequenced four.

There are many counts of this clonotype. In TCRdb, the PCR reads were re-called with MiXCR into one record per CDR3 protein. The profile shows just over 95,000 distinct CDR3 sequences, less than 25% of them singletons. As CD8+CD4-CCR7+CD45RA+ cells, naive CD8 T cells were sorted. Trimming shortened V by 5 bases and J by 11 bases, and 15 bases separated the two germline ends. Germline-derived CDR1 and CDR2 are MDHEN and SYDVKM. There are 12 residues in the CDR3. The specimen was naive CD8+ T cells from blood, with Jurkat cell RNA spiked in. Subset described: FACS-sorted CD8+CD4-CCR7+CD45RA+ naive T cells. The chain couples TRBV28 to TRBJ1-1; D gene uncertain. This TCR came from a human donor in good health. Some libraries in this study had Jurkat cell RNA spiked in. The DNA of the CDR3 is TGTGCCAGCAGTCTCCGGTCTGCGGGGGCTTTCTTT. Amino acid sequence: CASSLRSAGAFF.